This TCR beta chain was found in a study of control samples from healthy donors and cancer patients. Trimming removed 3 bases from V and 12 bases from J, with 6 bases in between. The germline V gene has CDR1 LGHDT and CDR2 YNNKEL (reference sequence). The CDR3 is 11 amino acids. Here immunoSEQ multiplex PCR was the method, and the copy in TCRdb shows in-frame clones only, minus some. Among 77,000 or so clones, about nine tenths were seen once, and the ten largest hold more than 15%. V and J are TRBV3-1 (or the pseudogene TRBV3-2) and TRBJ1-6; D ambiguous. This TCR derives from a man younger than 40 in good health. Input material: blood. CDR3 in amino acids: CASSHGRPLHF. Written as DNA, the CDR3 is TGTGCCAGCAGCCACGGCAGACCCCTCCACTTT.